Below are 21 T cell receptor beta chains sequenced from a single sample in a study of CD8+ T cells in alopecia areata. The authors extracted RNA and reverse transcribed it into cDNA as the sequencing template. Here immunoSEQ multiplex PCR was the method, and the copy in TCRdb shows in-frame clones only, minus some. Of over 200,000 clones in the sample, around three fifths are singletons; the top ten hold around 0.44%. The sample here was CD4+ T cells sorted from blood, taken at week 0. Every receptor here comes from a human donor with alopecia areata.

The chain couples TRBV2 to TRBJ1-1; no clear D. V lost 7 bases to trimming and J lost 0 bases, with 18 bases between them. CDR3 length: 16 amino acids. Germline loops: CDR1 SNHLY, CDR2 FYNNEI. The CDR3 loop is CASITYARQLNTEAFF. The CDR3 DNA follows: TGTGCCAGCATTACTTACGCCCGGCAGTTGAACACTGAAGCTTTCTTT.

V and J are TRBV7-2 and TRBJ2-2, with unresolved D. CDR1 is SGHTA, CDR2 FQGNSA, per germline. CDR3 size: 16 residues. The V end lost 2 bases, the J end lost 4 bases, and 14 bases lay between the germline ends. DNA of the CDR3: TGTGCCAGCAGCTTAAGTTCTGTGGTTGGCACCGGGGAGCTGTTTTTT. Translating it yields CASSLSSVVGTGELFF.

A few counts support this clone. This chain links TRBV29-1 with TRBJ2-7; tentatively, D is TRBD1 (6 bases). Trimming removed 4 bases at V and 7 bases at J, with 17 bases between. The CDR3 has 13 amino acids. The germline V gene has CDR1 SQVTM and CDR2 ANQGSEA. DNA of the CDR3: TGCAGCGTTGGGACGGCCTTAAGGGGGGAGCAGTACTTC. Translation: CSVGTALRGEQYF.

This chain uses TRBV30 with TRBJ1-2; 9 bases align to TRBD1. Germline assignment: CDR1 GTSNPN and CDR2 SVGIG (reference sequence). Trimming removed 4 bases from V and 4 bases from J; junction bases left unmatched: 4. CDR3 length: 13 residues. CDR3 region: CAWTGTGPYGYTF. CDR3 sequence (DNA): TGTGCCTGGACGGGGACAGGGCCCTATGGCTACACCTTC.

The V call is TRBV9, the J call TRBJ2-1; 10 bases match TRBD2. Trimming cost V 9 bases and J 7 bases; bases outside gene matches: 7. The CDR3 extends over 13 amino acids. Germline-derived CDR1 and CDR2 are SGDLS and YYNGEE. CDR3 sequence reads: CATAGGPGNEQFF. CDR3 in DNA: TGTGCCACAGCGGGAGGGCCGGGGAATGAGCAGTTCTTC.

The chain joins TRBV19 to TRBJ1-5; no firm D call. The V and J ends lost 4 bases and 3 bases respectively, with 7 bases between them. This CDR3 has 13 amino acids. The V gene's germline CDR1 is LNHDA and CDR2 SQIVND (reference sequence). The CDR3 region has the DNA TGTGCCAGTAGTAATGTAGACAATCAGCCCCAGCATTTT. Residues: CASSNVDNQPQHF.

The J gene is TRBJ2-7, the V gene TRBV5-4; TRBD2 matches 7 bases. The junction had 10 bases not matched to a gene; V was cut back by 4 bases and J by 0 bases. From germline, CDR1 is SGHNT and CDR2 YYREEE (reference sequence). CDR3 size: 16 residues. The DNA of the CDR3 is TGTGCCAGCAGCCCAGGCGGGGAGCGGGGCTCCTACGAGCAGTACTTC. This codes for CASSPGGERGSYEQYF.

This chain connects TRBV29-1 to TRBJ1-5; unclear D gene. The CDR3 sequence is 16 residues long. V was pared by 6 bases and J by 4 bases, with 22 bases between. The germline gives CDR1 SQVTM, CDR2 ANQGSEA. The CDR3: CSVPPNASLRNQPQHF. The DNA of the CDR3 is TGCAGCGTCCCACCCAACGCGTCTTTGCGGAATCAGCCCCAGCATTTT.

This clone appeared once. The V call is TRBV27, the J call TRBJ1-2; D is perhaps TRBD1 (5 bases). This CDR3 region has 15 residues. The ends were cut back, 0 bases at V and 1 base at J, with 9 bases in the middle. CDR1 is MNHEY and CDR2 is SMNVEV in the germline V gene (reference sequence). For the CDR3, the DNA is TGTGCCAGCAGTTTATCGCAGGGTGGTAACTATGGCTACACCTTC. The encoded protein is CASSLSQGGNYGYTF.

The V and J genes are TRBV9 and TRBJ1-2, with D possibly matching TRBD1 (6 bases). The V end lost 3 bases, the J end lost 7 bases, and 16 bases lay between the germline ends. The CDR3 length is 14 residues. Germline V lookup: CDR1 SGDLS, CDR2 YYNGEE. The CDR3: CASSATPGGPGYTF. For the CDR3, the DNA is TGTGCCAGCAGCGCCACCCCCGGGGGGCCTGGCTACACCTTC.

The gene calls are TRBV30 and TRBJ2-5; D call uncertain. Trimming pared 2 bases from V and 0 bases from J, leaving 4 bases between. The germline V gene encodes CDR1 GTSNPN and CDR2 SVGIG (reference sequence). The CDR3 consists of 12 residues. The CDR3 region has the DNA TGTGCCTGGAGTAACGACCAAGAGACCCAGTACTTC. Translation gives CAWSNDQETQYF.

The J gene is TRBJ2-5, the V gene TRBV18; D is uncertain. CDR1 and CDR2 (germline): KGHSH, LQKENI. V shed 0 bases and J shed 0 bases, with 5 bases lying between them. CDR3 length equals 14 residues. The CDR3 DNA sequence: TGTGCCAGCTCACCACCGGGAAACCAAGAGACCCAGTACTTC. Translation gives CASSPPGNQETQYF.

This clone was seen a few times. V usage is TRBV7-3 and J usage is TRBJ2-3, with TRBD1 identical over 7 bases. This CDR3 is built from 16 residues. Per the germline V gene, CDR1 is SGHTA and CDR2 is FQGTGA. V lost 4 bases to trimming and J lost 1 base; unmatched junction nucleotides: 8. The CDR3 nucleotides read TGTGCCAGCAGCTACAGGGGTGGATCGGGCACAGATACGCAGTATTTT. It codes for CASSYRGGSGTDTQYF.

The V and J genes are TRBV18 and TRBJ2-5; D gene unclear. The CDR3 spans 12 residues. Germline CDR1 KGHSH, CDR2 LQKENI. Between the trimmed V and J ends, which lost 4 bases and 5 bases, there was a span of 8 bases. This CDR3 is CASSLQGETQYF. CDR3 coding DNA: TGTGCCAGCTCACTGCAAGGGGAGACCCAGTACTTC.

The V call is TRBV7-9, the J call TRBJ2-6, with unresolved D. This CDR3 has 15 amino acids. Germline V gene data show CDR1 as SEHNR and CDR2 as FQNEAQ (reference sequence). V lost 10 bases and J 0 bases, leaving 13 bases between the germline ends. This CDR3 reads CATYRTPSGANVLTF. CDR3 DNA sequence: TGTGCCACCTACCGAACTCCCTCTGGGGCCAACGTCCTGACTTTC.

As for this clone: One junction end disagrees with the germline gene, perhaps due to a read error. The rearrangement joins TRBV29-1 to TRBJ1-2; no clear D gene. Germline V gene lookup returns CDR1 SQVTM and CDR2 ANQGSEA. This CDR3 has 10 amino acids. The CDR3 loop is CSVGGNPQSF. The CDR3 DNA reads as TGCAGCGTTGGAGGGAACCCCCAGTCCTTC.

This clone was seen only a few times. The V gene is TRBV11-2, the J gene TRBJ2-4; tentative D call: TRBD1 (5 bases). The germline gives CDR1 SGHAT, CDR2 FQNNGV. The CDR3 sequence is 13 residues long. Trimming pared 6 bases from V and 0 bases from J, leaving 6 bases between. CDR3 sequence reads: CASRGLAKNIQYF. The CDR3 DNA follows: TGTGCCAGCAGGGGGCTAGCCAAAAACATTCAGTACTTC.

In this sample, this clone turned up once. The chain couples TRBV29-1 to TRBJ2-7, with D perhaps matching TRBD1 (5 bases). V was cut by 4 bases and J by 0 bases, with 13 bases left in between. This CDR3 is 14 amino acids long. CDR1 is SQVTM, CDR2 ANQGSEA, per germline. The CDR3 DNA is TGCAGCGTTGTTGGCAGGGCAAACTCCTACGAGCAGTACTTC. It encodes CSVVGRANSYEQYF.

The chain employs TRBV30 and TRBJ1-2; D remains unclear. Germline CDR1 reads GTSNPN; CDR2 reads SVGIG (reference sequence). The CDR3 runs 13 residues. The V and J ends lost 5 bases and 5 bases respectively, with 15 bases between them. The DNA for the CDR3 is TGTGCCTGGGCCGATCAGTTAGGGTATGGCTACACCTTC. Its translation is CAWADQLGYGYTF.

The chain joins TRBV7-2 to TRBJ2-2; TRBD2 is a possible D gene (6 bases). Germline V CDR1 and CDR2: SGHTA, FQGNSA. The CDR3 runs to 17 residues. The ends were cut back, 4 bases at V and 1 base at J, with 16 bases in the middle. CDR3 sequence reads: CASSSPVWRGNTGELFF. The DNA for the CDR3 is TGTGCCAGCAGCTCCCCAGTCTGGCGGGGGAACACCGGGGAGCTGTTTTTT.

The genes are TRBV19 and TRBJ2-7; D call uncertain. Germline-derived CDR1 and CDR2 are LNHDA and SQIVND (reference sequence). V lost 5 bases, J lost 2 bases, and 16 bases lay in between. The CDR3 totals 15 residues. In nucleotides, the CDR3 is TGTGCCAGTAGTCCCAGACACAACCCAACCTACGAGCAGTACTTC. Residues: CASSPRHNPTYEQYF.